The 19 T cell receptor beta chains below all came from one sample that was sequenced in a study of blood T cell repertoires in COVID-19. The table came from immunoSEQ multiplex PCR; TCRdb's copy has only in-frame clones and leaves some out. The table lists approximately 350,000 clones, more than 75% of them singletons. What was sequenced was PBMCs or T cells enriched from blood (not recorded which). These receptors all stem from a woman in her twenties or thirties who had recovered from COVID-19.

The V and J genes are TRBV12-5 and TRBJ1-5, with TRBD1 matching 7 bases. V gave up 2 bases and J gave up 4 bases; unmatched junction bases: 2. This CDR3 spans 14 amino acids. The germline V gene has CDR1 LGHNT and CDR2 FRNRAP. CDR3 sequence reads: CASGLPGQNQPQHF. For the CDR3, the DNA is TGTGCTAGTGGTTTGCCGGGACAGAATCAGCCCCAGCATTTT. The full variable domain, its missing parts supplied by reference TRBV12-5 and TRBJ1-5, is DARVTQTPRHKVTEMGQEVTMRCQPILGHNTVFWYRQTMMQGLELLAYFRNRAPLDDSGMPKDRFSAEMPDATLATLKIQPSEPRDSAVYFCASGLPGQNQPQHFGDGTRLSIL.

The chain uses TRBV28 and TRBJ1-2, with 9 bases fitting TRBD1. CDR1 MDHEN and CDR2 SYDVKM come from the germline V gene. Trimming removed 5 bases from V and 8 bases from J; junction bases left unmatched: 12. The CDR3 spans 15 residues. CDR3 coding DNA: TGTGCCAGCAGTCTGAACCCGGGACAGGGCCGGGGCTACACCTTC. Translated: CASSLNPGQGRGYTF.

The chain uses TRBV10-3 and TRBJ2-1, with no clear D. V was cut by 4 bases and J by 2 bases, with 9 bases left in between. The CDR3 is 14 amino acids. Germline V gene lookup returns CDR1 ENHRY and CDR2 SYGVKD. CDR3 DNA sequence: TGTGCCATCAGTGGGCAGATCACCTACAATGAGCAGTTCTTC. As protein: CAISGQITYNEQFF.

The CDR3 DNA is TGTGCCAGCAGTCTCGACGGGGATCAGCCCCAGCATTTT. Translated: CASSLDGDQPQHF. The chain is built from TRBV27 and TRBJ1-5; D is undetermined. There are 13 residues in the CDR3. Trimming removed 5 bases from V and 5 bases from J, with 10 bases in between. Germline assignment: CDR1 MNHEY and CDR2 SMNVEV (reference sequence).

The chain recombines TRBV19 with TRBJ1-6; D perhaps matches TRBD1 (6 bases). V was trimmed by 5 bases and J by 11 bases, leaving 13 bases between them. The CDR3 has 13 amino acids. In germline, CDR1 is LNHDA, CDR2 SQIVND (reference sequence). The CDR3 here is CASSVDRHPPLHF. As DNA, the CDR3 is TGTGCCAGTAGTGTCGACAGGCACCCACCCCTCCACTTT.

The chain recombines TRBV24-1 with TRBJ2-1; 11 bases are a match to TRBD2. Germline V lookup: CDR1 KGHDR, CDR2 SFDVKD. The CDR3 extends over 16 amino acids. Trimming took 4 bases from V and 4 from J; bases not matched to a gene: 5. The CDR3 sequence: CATSDSTSGGYNEQFF. In DNA, the CDR3 is TGTGCCACCAGTGACTCTACTAGCGGGGGATACAATGAGCAGTTCTTC.

The chain links TRBV19 to TRBJ1-5; a weak D match, TRBD1 (5 bases). Between the trimmed V and J ends, which lost 7 bases and 2 bases, there was a span of 12 bases. Germline lookup yields CDR1 LNHDA and CDR2 SQIVND (reference sequence). The CDR3 contains 14 residues. The CDR3 nucleotides are TGTGCCAGTACGGGGGAGCCCGGCAATCAGCCCCAGCATTTT. Translating gives CASTGEPGNQPQHF.

The chain recombines TRBV5-1 with TRBJ2-2; TRBD2 matches at 9 bases. The junction had 9 bases not matched to a gene; V was cut back by 2 bases and J by 4 bases. Germline V gene data show CDR1 as SGHRS and CDR2 as YFSETQ. The CDR3 is made up of 17 amino acids. The CDR3 DNA sequence: TGCGCCAGCAGCTTCCTTCTAGCGGGGACGGGCACCGGGGAGCTGTTTTTT. It yields the protein CASSFLLAGTGTGELFF.

Note on this clone: The junction departs from germline at one end; a sequencing error may be responsible. The chain joins TRBV9 to TRBJ2-3, with TRBD2 identical over 10 bases. Germline CDR1 reads SGDLS; CDR2 reads YYNGEE. The CDR3 consists of 15 residues. The CDR3 loop is CASSVEAGGPETQYF. CDR3 DNA sequence: TGTGCCAGCAGCGTAGAAGCGGGGGGGCCAGAGACGCAGTATTTT. The whole variable domain, filled in from reference TRBV9 and TRBJ2-3, reads DSGVTQTPKHLITATGQRVTLRCSPRSGDLSVYWYQQSLDQGLQFLIQYYNGEERAKGNILERFSAQQFPDLHSELNLSSLELGDSALYFCASSVEAGGPETQYFGPGTRLTVL.

The rearrangement links TRBV7-9 to TRBJ1-4, with 7 bases identical to TRBD1. With 3 bases clipped from V and 7 bases from J, the junction kept 5 bases outside the gene matches. The CDR3 covers 14 residues. Per germline, CDR1 SEHNR and CDR2 FQNEAQ (reference sequence). CDR3 in amino acids: CASSFGRGLEKLFF. The CDR3 DNA follows: TGTGCCAGCAGCTTCGGTAGGGGGCTTGAAAAACTGTTTTTT.

This chain joins TRBV2 and TRBJ1-6; 10 positions match TRBD1. Looked up from germline, CDR1 is SNHLY and CDR2 is FYNNEI. This CDR3 has 17 amino acids. Trimming removed 5 bases from V and 6 bases from J; junction bases left unmatched: 10. Here the CDR3 reads CASSYYGQGVSNSPLHF. Written as DNA, the CDR3 is TGTGCCAGCAGTTATTATGGACAGGGGGTATCTAATTCACCCCTCCACTTT.

The rearrangement uses TRBV2 and TRBJ1-2; D perhaps matches TRBD1 (5 bases). Germline CDR1 SNHLY, CDR2 FYNNEI. V lost 5 bases, J lost 1 base, and 11 bases lay in between. This CDR3 comprises 14 residues. CDR3 in DNA: TGTGCCAGCAGTTCGACAGACATTAACTATGGCTACACCTTC. This translates into CASSSTDINYGYTF.

V usage is TRBV19 and J usage is TRBJ2-3; possible D gene TRBD2, 5 bases. Trimming pared 6 bases from V and 2 bases from J, leaving 15 bases between. Germline CDR1 and CDR2: LNHDA and SQIVND (reference sequence). This CDR3 spans 15 amino acids. The DNA for the CDR3 is TGTGCCAGTAGCACGACGGGGTTATACACAGATACGCAGTATTTT. Its protein is CASSTTGLYTDTQYF.

Here the CDR3 reads CASSRTSGRIYEQYF. In DNA, the CDR3 is TGTGCCAGTAGTCGGACTAGCGGGAGGATCTACGAGCAGTACTTC. The V gene is TRBV19, the J gene TRBJ2-7; the match to TRBD2 covers 14 bases. The germline gives CDR1 LNHDA, CDR2 SQIVND (reference sequence). The junction had 3 bases not matched to a gene; V was cut back by 5 bases and J by 3 bases. The CDR3 sequence is 15 residues long.

The rearrangement uses TRBV29-1 and TRBJ2-7; weak D call: TRBD2 (5 bases). The V end was cut by 7 bases, the J end by 4 bases, with 17 bases between. Per germline, CDR1 SQVTM and CDR2 ANQGSEA. The CDR3 runs to 13 residues. The CDR3 DNA reads as TGCAGCGCCGCAGAGGGAATCGGGTACGAGCAGTACTTC. Amino acids: CSAAEGIGYEQYF.

The V and J genes are TRBV7-8 and TRBJ2-5, with 7 bases lining up with TRBD1. Trimming took 0 bases from V and 4 from J; bases not matched to a gene: 5. The CDR3 is made up of 15 amino acids. Germline values: CDR1 SGHVS, CDR2 FQNEAQ. CDR3 nucleotides: TGTGCCAGCAGCTTAGCGACAGGGATAGGAGAGACCCAGTACTTC. Encoded protein: CASSLATGIGETQYF.

V gene TRBV10-3 combines with J gene TRBJ2-5; 11 nucleotides align to TRBD1. The CDR3 length is 16 residues. Germline CDR1 is ENHRY and CDR2 is SYGVKD. Trimming removed 5 bases from V and 4 bases from J; junction bases left unmatched: 9. The CDR3 region is CAISPGQGVPGETQYF. The CDR3 DNA sequence: TGTGCCATCAGTCCGGGACAGGGGGTGCCAGGAGAGACCCAGTACTTC.

This chain uses TRBV2 with TRBJ1-1; 7 nucleotides line up with TRBD1. There are 12 residues in the CDR3. Germline V gene lookup returns CDR1 SNHLY and CDR2 FYNNEI. With V trimmed by 8 bases and J by 5 bases, 5 bases remained unmatched. CDR3 protein: CASRQGLTEAFF. Written as DNA, the CDR3 is TGTGCCAGCCGACAGGGTTTAACTGAAGCTTTCTTT.

This chain connects TRBV27 to TRBJ1-1; unclear D gene. Germline CDR1 and CDR2: MNHEY and SMNVEV (reference sequence). CDR3 length: 16 residues. Trimming removed 6 bases at V and 3 bases at J, with 20 bases between. CDR3 sequence: CASRIWAGGSDTEAFF. The DNA of the CDR3 is TGTGCCAGCAGGATTTGGGCAGGTGGGTCGGACACTGAAGCTTTCTTT.